This T cell receptor beta chain was sequenced during a study of blood T cells in healthy people across ages. There are a few counts of this clonotype. Together with a sample-barcoded 5' primer, a J-beta primer mix was included in a second PCR lasting about 7 to 11 cycles. TCRdb redid the calling of the 5' RACE reads with MiXCR, one entry per CDR3 protein. The table records 800,000 or so distinct CDR3 sequences, around 25% of them present only once. The data were also submitted as part of a second study, on T cells of mothers and their children.

The source is a boy younger than 18 in good health. The sample was blood.

CDR3 coding DNA: TGTGCCAGCAGTTACGAAGGGACAGGGAAATCCTACGACTATGGCTACACCTTC. Encoded protein: CASSYEGTGKSYDYGYTF. The chain is built from TRBV6-2 or TRBV6-3 and TRBJ1-2, with 9 nucleotides matching TRBD1. The CDR3 spans 18 residues. Trimming took 2 bases from V and 3 from J; bases not matched to a gene: 13. Germline V gives CDR1 MNHEY, CDR2 SVGEGT.